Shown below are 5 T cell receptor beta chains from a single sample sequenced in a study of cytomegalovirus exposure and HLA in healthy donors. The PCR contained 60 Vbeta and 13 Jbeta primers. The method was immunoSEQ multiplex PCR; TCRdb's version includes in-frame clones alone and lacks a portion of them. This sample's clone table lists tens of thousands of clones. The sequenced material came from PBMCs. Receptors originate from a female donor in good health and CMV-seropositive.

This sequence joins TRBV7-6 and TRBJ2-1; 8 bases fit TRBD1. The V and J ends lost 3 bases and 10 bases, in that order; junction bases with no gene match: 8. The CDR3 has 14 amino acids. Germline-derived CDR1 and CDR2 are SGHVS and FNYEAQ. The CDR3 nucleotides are TGTGCCAGCAGCTTCGGACAGGGCCCAATCGAGCAGTTCTTC. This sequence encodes CASSFGQGPIEQFF.

CDR3 DNA sequence: TGTGCCAGCAGCTTATCCGGGACTAGTAGCACAGATACGCAGTATTTT. Translated: CASSLSGTSSTDTQYF. This chain connects TRBV7-2 to TRBJ2-3; TRBD2 matches at 8 bases. The CDR3 has 16 amino acids. Germline loops: CDR1 SGHTA, CDR2 FQGNSA. V lost 2 bases and J lost 0; bases outside the gene matches: 4. The full variable domain, completed using reference TRBV7-2 and TRBJ2-3, is GAGVSQSPSNKVTEKGKDVELRCDPISGHTALYWYRQSLGQGLEFLIYFQGNSAPDKSGLPSDRFSAERTGGSVSTLTIQRTQQEDSAVYLCASSLSGTSSTDTQYFGPGTRLTVL.

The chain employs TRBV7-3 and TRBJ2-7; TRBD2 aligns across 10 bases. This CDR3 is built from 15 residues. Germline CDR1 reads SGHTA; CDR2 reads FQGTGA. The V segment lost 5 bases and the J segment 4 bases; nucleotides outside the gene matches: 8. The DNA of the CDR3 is TGTGCCAGCAGCCTCAGCGGGGGGGCGTTATACGAGCAGTACTTC. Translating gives CASSLSGGALYEQYF.

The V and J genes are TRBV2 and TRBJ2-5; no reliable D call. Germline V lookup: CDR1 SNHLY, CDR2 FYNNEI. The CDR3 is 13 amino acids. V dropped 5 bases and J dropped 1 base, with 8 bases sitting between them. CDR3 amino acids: CASSRTGQETQYF. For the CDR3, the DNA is TGTGCCAGCAGTCGTACGGGCCAAGAGACCCAGTACTTC.

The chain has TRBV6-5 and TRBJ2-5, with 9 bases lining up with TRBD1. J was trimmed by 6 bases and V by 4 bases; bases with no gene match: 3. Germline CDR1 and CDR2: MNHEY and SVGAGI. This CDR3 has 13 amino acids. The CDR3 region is CASSSGQGQTQYF. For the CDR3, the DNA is TGTGCCAGCAGTTCGGGACAGGGTCAGACCCAGTACTTC.